This TCR beta chain was sequenced during a study of blood T cell repertoires in COVID-19. Study-level background: T cells, B-cell-depleted T cells, or PBMCs supplied cDNA or gDNA.

The protocol was immunoSEQ multiplex PCR, while the TCRdb copy is restricted to in-frame clones and leaves out a portion. Of approximately 77,000 clones in the sample, approximately 76% were seen once. This clone was counted a few times. The V and J ends lost 8 bases and 3 bases respectively, with 11 bases between them. The CDR3 contains 13 residues. This sequence joins TRBV12-3 or TRBV12-4 and TRBJ1-3; D gene ambiguous. Material: peripheral blood. This receptor was identified in a man between 65 and 85 years old with active or convalescent COVID-19. This chain's CDR3 is CASWQVGGNTIYF. Written as DNA, the CDR3 is TGTGCCAGCTGGCAGGTTGGTGGAAACACCATATATTTT.